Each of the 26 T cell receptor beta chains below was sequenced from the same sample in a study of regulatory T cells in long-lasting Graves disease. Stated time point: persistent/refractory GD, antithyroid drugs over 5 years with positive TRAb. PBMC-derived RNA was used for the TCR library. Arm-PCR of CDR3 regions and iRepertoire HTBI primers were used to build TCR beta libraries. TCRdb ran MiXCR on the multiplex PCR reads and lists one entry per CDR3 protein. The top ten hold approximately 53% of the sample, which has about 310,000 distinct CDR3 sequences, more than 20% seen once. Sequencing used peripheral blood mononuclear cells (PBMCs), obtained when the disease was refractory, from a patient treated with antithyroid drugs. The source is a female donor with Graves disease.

This CDR3 reads CASSQIEPTNTGELFF. Written as DNA, the CDR3 is TGTGCCAGCAGCCAAATCGAACCTACGAACACCGGGGAGCTGTTTTTT. The chain couples TRBV4-2 to TRBJ2-2; D ambiguous. The V and J ends lost 2 bases and 0 bases respectively, with 10 bases between them. Germline lookup yields CDR1 LGHNA and CDR2 YNFKEQ. This CDR3 comprises 16 residues.

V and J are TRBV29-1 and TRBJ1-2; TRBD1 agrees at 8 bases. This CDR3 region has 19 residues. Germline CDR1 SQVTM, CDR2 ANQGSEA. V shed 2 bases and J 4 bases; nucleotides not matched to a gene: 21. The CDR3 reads CSVEPVGIVGTGMGYGYTF. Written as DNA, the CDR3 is TGCAGCGTTGAACCAGTAGGGATTGTGGGGACAGGTATGGGCTATGGCTACACCTTC. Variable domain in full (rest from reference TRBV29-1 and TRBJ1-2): SAVISQKPSRDICQRGTSLTIQCQVDSQVTMMFWYRQQPGQSLTLIATANQGSEATYESGFVIDKFPISRPNLTFSTLTVSNMSPEDSSIYLCSVEPVGIVGTGMGYGYTFGSGTRLTVV.

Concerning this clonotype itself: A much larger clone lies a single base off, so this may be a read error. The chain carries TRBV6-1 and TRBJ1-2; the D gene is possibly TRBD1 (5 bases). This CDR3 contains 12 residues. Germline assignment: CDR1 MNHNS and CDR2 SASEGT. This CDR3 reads CTSVTGWVGYTF. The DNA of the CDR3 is TGTACCAGCGTAACAGGTTGGGTTGGCTACACCTTC.

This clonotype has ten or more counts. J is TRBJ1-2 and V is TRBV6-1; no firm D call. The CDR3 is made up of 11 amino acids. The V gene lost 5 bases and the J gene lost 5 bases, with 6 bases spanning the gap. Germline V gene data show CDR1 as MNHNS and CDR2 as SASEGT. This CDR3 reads CASSPGYGYTF. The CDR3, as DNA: TGTGCCAGCAGTCCGGGGTATGGCTACACCTTC.

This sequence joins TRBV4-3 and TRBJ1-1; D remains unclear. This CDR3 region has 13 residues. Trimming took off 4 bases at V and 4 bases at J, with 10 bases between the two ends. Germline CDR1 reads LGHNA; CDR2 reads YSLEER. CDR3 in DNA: TGCGCCAGCAGCCTCACAACGAGCACTGAAGCTTTCTTT. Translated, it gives CASSLTTSTEAFF.

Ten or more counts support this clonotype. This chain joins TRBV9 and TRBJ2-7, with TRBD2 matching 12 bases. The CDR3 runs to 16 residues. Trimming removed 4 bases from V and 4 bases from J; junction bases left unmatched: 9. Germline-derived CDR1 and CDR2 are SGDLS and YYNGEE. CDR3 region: CASSTGGLAGLYEQYF. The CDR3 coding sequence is TGTGCCAGCAGCACCGGGGGACTAGCGGGCCTATACGAGCAGTACTTC.

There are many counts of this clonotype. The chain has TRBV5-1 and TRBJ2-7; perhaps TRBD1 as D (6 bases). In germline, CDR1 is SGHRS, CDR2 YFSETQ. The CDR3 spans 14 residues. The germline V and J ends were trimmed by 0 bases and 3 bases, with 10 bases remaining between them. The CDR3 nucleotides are TGCGCCAGCAGCTTGGTCCCAGGGGTCTACGAGCAGTACTTC. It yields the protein CASSLVPGVYEQYF.

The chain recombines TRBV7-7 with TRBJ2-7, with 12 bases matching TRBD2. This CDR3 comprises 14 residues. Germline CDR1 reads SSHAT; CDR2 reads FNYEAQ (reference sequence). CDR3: CASGPSGRDYEQYF. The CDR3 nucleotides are TGTGCTAGCGGTCCTAGCGGGAGGGATTACGAGCAGTACTTC.

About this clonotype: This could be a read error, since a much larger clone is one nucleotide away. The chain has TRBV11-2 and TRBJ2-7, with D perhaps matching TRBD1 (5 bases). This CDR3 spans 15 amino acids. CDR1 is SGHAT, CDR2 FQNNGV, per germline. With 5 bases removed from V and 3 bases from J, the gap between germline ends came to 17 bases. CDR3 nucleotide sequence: TGTGCCAGCAGCCCAGCGTGGGGCACAGGCTACGAGCAGTACTTC. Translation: CASSPAWGTGYEQYF.

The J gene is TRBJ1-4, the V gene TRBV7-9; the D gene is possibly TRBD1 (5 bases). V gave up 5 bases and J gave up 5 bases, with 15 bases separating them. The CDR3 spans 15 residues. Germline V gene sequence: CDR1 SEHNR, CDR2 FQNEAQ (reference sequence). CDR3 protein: CASSHPPRGNEKLFF. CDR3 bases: TGTGCCAGCAGCCACCCCCCGAGGGGAAATGAAAAACTGTTTTTT.

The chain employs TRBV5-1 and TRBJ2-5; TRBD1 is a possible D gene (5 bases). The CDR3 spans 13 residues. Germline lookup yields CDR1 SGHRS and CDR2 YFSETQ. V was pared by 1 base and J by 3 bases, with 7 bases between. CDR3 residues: CASSLQQEETQYF. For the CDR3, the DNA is TGCGCCAGCAGCTTGCAACAGGAAGAGACCCAGTACTTC.

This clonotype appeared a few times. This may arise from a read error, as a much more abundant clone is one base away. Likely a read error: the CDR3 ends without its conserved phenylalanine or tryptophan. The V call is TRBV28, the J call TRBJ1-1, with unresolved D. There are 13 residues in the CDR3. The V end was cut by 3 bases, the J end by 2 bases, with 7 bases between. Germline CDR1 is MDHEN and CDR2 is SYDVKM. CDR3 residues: CASSFRSNTEAFS. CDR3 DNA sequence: TGTGCCAGCAGTTTTCGCAGCAACACTGAAGCTTTCTCT.

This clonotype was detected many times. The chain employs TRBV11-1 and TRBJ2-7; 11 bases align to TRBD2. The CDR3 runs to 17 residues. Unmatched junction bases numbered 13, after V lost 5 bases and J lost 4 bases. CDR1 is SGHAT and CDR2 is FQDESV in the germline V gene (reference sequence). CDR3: CASSRDAGTSGPYEQYF. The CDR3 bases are TGTGCCAGCAGCCGTGACGCCGGGACTAGCGGACCTTACGAGCAGTACTTC. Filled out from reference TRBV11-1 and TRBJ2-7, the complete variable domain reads EAEVAQSPRYKITEKSQAVAFWCDPISGHATLYWYRQILGQGPELLVQFQDESVVDDSQLPKDRFSAERLKGVDSTLKIQPAELGDSAMYLCASSRDAGTSGPYEQYFGPGTRLTVT.

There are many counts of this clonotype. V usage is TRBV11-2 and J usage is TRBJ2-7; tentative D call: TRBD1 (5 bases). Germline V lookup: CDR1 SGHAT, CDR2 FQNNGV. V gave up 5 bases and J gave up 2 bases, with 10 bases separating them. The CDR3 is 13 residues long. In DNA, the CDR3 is TGTGCCAGCAGCCCGGACACTGCCTACGAGCAGTACTTC. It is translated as CASSPDTAYEQYF.

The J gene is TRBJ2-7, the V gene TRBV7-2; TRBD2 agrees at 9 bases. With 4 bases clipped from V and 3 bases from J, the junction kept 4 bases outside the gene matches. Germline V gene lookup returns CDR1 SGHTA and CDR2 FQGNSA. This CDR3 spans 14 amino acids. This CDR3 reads CASSSSSGNYEQYF. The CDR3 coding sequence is TGTGCCAGCAGCTCCTCTAGCGGGAACTACGAGCAGTACTTC. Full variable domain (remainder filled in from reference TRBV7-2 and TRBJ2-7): GAGVSQSPSNKVTEKGKDVELRCDPISGHTALYWYRQSLGQGLEFLIYFQGNSAPDKSGLPSDRFSAERTGGSVSTLTIQRTQQEDSAVYLCASSSSSGNYEQYFGPGTRLTVT.

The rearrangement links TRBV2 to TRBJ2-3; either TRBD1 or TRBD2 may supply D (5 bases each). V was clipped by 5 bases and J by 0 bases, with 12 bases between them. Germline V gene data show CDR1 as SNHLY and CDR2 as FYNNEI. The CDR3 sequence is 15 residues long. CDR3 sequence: CASSIWGSSTDTQYF. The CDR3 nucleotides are TGTGCCAGCAGTATTTGGGGGAGTAGCACAGATACGCAGTATTTT. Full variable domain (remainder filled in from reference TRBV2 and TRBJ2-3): EPEVTQTPSHQVTQMGQEVILRCVPISNHLYFYWYRQILGQKVEFLVSFYNNEISEKSEIFDDQFSVERPDGSNFTLKIRSTKLEDSAMYFCASSIWGSSTDTQYFGPGTRLTVL.

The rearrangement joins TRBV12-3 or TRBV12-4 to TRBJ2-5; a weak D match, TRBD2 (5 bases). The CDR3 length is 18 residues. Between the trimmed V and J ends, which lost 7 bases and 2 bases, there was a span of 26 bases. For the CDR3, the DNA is TGTGCCAGCACCCGTCGGGTGGGAGTGGAAGGTTATCAAGAGACCCAGTACTTC. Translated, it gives CASTRRVGVEGYQETQYF.

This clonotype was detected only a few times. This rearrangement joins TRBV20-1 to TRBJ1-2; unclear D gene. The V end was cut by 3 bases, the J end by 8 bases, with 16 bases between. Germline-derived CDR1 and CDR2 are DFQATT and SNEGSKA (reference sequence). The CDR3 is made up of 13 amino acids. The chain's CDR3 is CSASRTVWGGYTF. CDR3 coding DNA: TGCAGTGCTAGCAGGACGGTGTGGGGAGGCTACACCTTC.

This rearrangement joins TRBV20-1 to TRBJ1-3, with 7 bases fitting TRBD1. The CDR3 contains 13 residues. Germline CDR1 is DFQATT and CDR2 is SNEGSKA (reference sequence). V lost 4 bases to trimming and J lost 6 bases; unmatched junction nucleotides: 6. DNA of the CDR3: TGCAGTGCTATCGACAGGGAAACAAACACCATATATTTT. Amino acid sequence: CSAIDRETNTIYF.

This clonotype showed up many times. CDR3 sequence reads: CASSLAGDEKLFF. DNA for the CDR3: TGTGCCAGCAGCTTAGCAGGGGATGAAAAACTGTTTTTT. The gene calls are TRBV7-2 and TRBJ1-4, with D possibly matching TRBD1 (5 bases). V gave up 0 bases and J gave up 6 bases, with 5 bases separating them. Per germline, CDR1 SGHTA and CDR2 FQGNSA. This CDR3 region has 13 residues.

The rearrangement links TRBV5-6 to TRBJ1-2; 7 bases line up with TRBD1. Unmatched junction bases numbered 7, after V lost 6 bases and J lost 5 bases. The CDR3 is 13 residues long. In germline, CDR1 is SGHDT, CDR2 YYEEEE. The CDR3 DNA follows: TGTGCCAGCACCCTCCGGGACAGTTATGGCTACACCTTC. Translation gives CASTLRDSYGYTF. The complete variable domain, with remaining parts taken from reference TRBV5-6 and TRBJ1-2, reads DAGVTQSPTHLIKTRGQQVTLRCSPKSGHDTVSWYQQALGQGPQFIFQYYEEEERQRGNFPDRFSGHQFPNYSSELNVNALLLGDSALYLCASTLRDSYGYTFGSGTRLTVV.

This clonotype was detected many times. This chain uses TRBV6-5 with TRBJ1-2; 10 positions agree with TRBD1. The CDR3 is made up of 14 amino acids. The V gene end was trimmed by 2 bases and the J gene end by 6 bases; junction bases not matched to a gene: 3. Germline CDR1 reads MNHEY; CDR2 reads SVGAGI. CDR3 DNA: TGTGCCAGCAGTTACCACGGGACAGGGGATGGCTACACCTTC. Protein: CASSYHGTGDGYTF.

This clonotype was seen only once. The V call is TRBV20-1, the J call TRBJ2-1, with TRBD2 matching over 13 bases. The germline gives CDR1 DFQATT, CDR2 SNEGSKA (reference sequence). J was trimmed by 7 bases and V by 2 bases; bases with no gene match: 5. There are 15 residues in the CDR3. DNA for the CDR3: TGCAGTGCTAGACGGACTAGCGGGAGAGGTAATGAGCAGTTCTTC. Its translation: CSARRTSGRGNEQFF.

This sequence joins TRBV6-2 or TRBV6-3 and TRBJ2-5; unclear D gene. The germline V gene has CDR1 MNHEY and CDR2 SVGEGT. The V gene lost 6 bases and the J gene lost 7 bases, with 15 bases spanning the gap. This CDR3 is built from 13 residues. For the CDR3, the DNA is TGTGCCAGCAGCACCGGACCAGGCCGGACCCAGTACTTC. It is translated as CASSTGPGRTQYF.

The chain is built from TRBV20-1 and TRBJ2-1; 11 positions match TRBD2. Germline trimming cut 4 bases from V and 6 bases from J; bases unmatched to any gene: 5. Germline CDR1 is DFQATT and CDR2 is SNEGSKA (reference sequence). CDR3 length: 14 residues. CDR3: CSAILAGGSNEQFF. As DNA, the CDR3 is TGCAGTGCTATTCTAGCGGGAGGTTCCAATGAGCAGTTCTTC.

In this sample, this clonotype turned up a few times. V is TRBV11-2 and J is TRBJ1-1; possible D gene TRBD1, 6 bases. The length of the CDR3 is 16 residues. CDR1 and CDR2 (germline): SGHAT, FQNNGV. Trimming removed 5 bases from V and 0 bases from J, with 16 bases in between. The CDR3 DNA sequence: TGTGCCAGCAGCCCCGTATCTGGGGGCCTGAACACTGAAGCTTTCTTT. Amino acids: CASSPVSGGLNTEAFF.